A selection of T cell receptor beta chains follows, all from one sample in a study of early T cells in non-severe SARS-CoV-2 infection. TCRdb independently ran MiXCR on the 5' RACE reads; one entry per CDR3 protein. The sample has about 97,000 distinct CDR3 sequences, around 10% seen once; the top ten hold less than 5.5%. The input for sequencing was whole blood, taken at baseline. The receptors here all came from an adult who was a healthcare worker with PCR-confirmed SARS-CoV-2 infection or an uninfected control (not recorded which). CDR3s include the opening cysteine and the closing phenylalanine or tryptophan. D genes are given only for firm matches. A row's size may be missing; if present it is once, few, many or a size class.

TRBV5-8	TRBJ2-3	few	.	TGTGCCAGCAGACGCAGGGATACGCAGTATTTT	CASRRRDTQYF
TRBV2	TRBJ1-5	few	TRBD1	TGTGCCAGCAGCTATGACAGGGAACGAGCTCAGCCCCAGCATTTT	CASSYDRERAQPQHF
TRBV7-9	TRBJ2-3	many	.	TGTGCCAGCAGCTTAGCCACTTCCACAGATACGCAGTATTTT	CASSLATSTDTQYF
TRBV7-9	TRBJ2-3	few	TRBD1	TGTGCCAGCAGCTCTCAACCGGGACAGGGTAAAGATACGCAGTATTTT	CASSSQPGQGKDTQYF
TRBV24-1	TRBJ2-1	few	TRBD1	TGTGCCACCAGTGACCCCGGGGGTCTAGACAGGGGCGCCTACAATGAGCAGTTCTTC	CATSDPGGLDRGAYNEQFF
TRBV6-6	TRBJ2-5	few	.	TGTGCCTCCGCGGCCCAAGAGACCCAGTACTTC	CASAAQETQYF
TRBV9	TRBJ2-3	few	TRBD1	TGTGCCAGCCGGGACAGACTCACAGATACGCAGTATTTT	CASRDRLTDTQYF
TRBV6-6	TRBJ1-1	few	TRBD1	TGTGCCAGCAGTCTAGGGACAGACATGAACACTGAAGCTTTCTTT	CASSLGTDMNTEAFF
TRBV28	TRBJ1-1	.	.	TGTGCCAGCATCACCGCCGGGCCGATGAACACTGAAGCTTTCTTT	CASITAGPMNTEAFF
TRBV28	TRBJ2-7	many	.	TGTGCCAGCGCCACGGCGGGGTTCTTAGGCGAGCAGTACTTC	CASATAGFLGEQYF
TRBV19	TRBJ2-1	.	TRBD2	TGTGCCAGTAGGGAACTAGCGGGAGGGGACAATGAGCAGTTCTTC	CASRELAGGDNEQFF
TRBV7-2	TRBJ2-3	few	TRBD2	TGTGCCAGCAGCTTAGGAGTGGTTTTTGGGCGGGAGGCAGATACGCAGTATTTT	CASSLGVVFGREADTQYF
TRBV29-1	TRBJ2-1	many	.	TGCAGCGTCAAGGTCTTGGGGGGCTACTACAATGAGCAGTTCTTC	CSVKVLGGYYNEQFF
TRBV5-1	TRBJ2-3	.	TRBD1	TGCGCCAGCAGCTCGCGGACAGGGGCAGATACGCAGTATTTT	CASSSRTGADTQYF
TRBV12-3/TRBV12-4	TRBJ2-5	.	TRBD2	TGTGCCAGCAGACTTCGGGGGGAGGAGACCCAGTACTTC	CASRLRGEETQYF
TRBV9	TRBJ2-7	.	.	TGTGCCAGCAGCAAGGCCCCGTCGGGCTCCTACGAGCAGTACTTC	CASSKAPSGSYEQYF
TRBV19	TRBJ1-5	many	.	TGTGCCAGTACTCCCCCCGGTGGGGGCAATCAGCCCCAGCATTTT	CASTPPGGGNQPQHF
TRBV3-1	TRBJ2-1	few	TRBD2	TGTGCCAGCAGCCAATTCAGCGGGAGTACCTACAATGAGCAGTTCTTC	CASSQFSGSTYNEQFF
TRBV3-1	TRBJ2-5	few	.	TGTGCCAGCAGCCAAGATACCCGGCCTCGGGAGACCCAGTACTTC	CASSQDTRPRETQYF
TRBV6-1	TRBJ1-5	many	.	TGTGCCAGTATCGACTTATCGGGACGGTGGAGGGATGGCAATCAGCCCCAGCATTTT	CASIDLSGRWRDGNQPQHF
TRBV29-1	TRBJ2-1	many	.	TGCAGCGTTGAAGAAGTGCGGCTTGGCTACAATGAGCAGTTCTTC	CSVEEVRLGYNEQFF
TRBV12-5	TRBJ2-3	.	.	TGTGCTAGTGGGGGGAACCACGATACGCAGTATTTT	CASGGNHDTQYF
TRBV4-1	TRBJ2-7	few	.	TGCGCCAGCAGCCTAATTTCTGGCACCTACGAGCAGTACTTC	CASSLISGTYEQYF